The 23 T cell receptor beta chains below were found in one sample sequenced in a study of T cell clones after liver transplantation. The table came from immunoSEQ multiplex PCR; TCRdb's copy has only in-frame clones and leaves some out. The sample has tens of thousands of clones; around four fifths are singletons. Source: CD4+ T cells from blood, taken at the 22-month timepoint. Source of these receptors: a human patient who received a liver transplant. The graft donor may have given rise to some T cells.

The chain uses TRBV9 and TRBJ2-7; D ambiguous. Trimming cost V 4 bases and J 2 bases, with 13 bases left between them. CDR1 is SGDLS, CDR2 YYNGEE, per germline. The CDR3 runs to 14 residues. The CDR3 DNA reads TGTGCCAGCAGCCCCCGGGCAAGAACCTACGAGCAGTACTTC. Translation gives CASSPRARTYEQYF.

The chain uses TRBV7-2 and TRBJ2-1; tentatively, D is TRBD2 (6 bases). This CDR3 region has 16 residues. The germline V gene has CDR1 SGHTA and CDR2 FQGNSA. V was trimmed by 3 bases and J by 9 bases, leaving 21 bases between them. CDR3 in amino acids: CASSLAPLASGGEQFF. The CDR3, as DNA: TGTGCCAGCAGCTTGGCACCTCTAGCGAGCGGAGGTGAGCAGTTCTTC.

This chain connects TRBV7-2 to TRBJ2-3, with D hard to call. The V end lost 5 bases, the J end lost 4 bases, and 7 bases lay between the germline ends. This CDR3 region has 12 residues. The V gene's germline CDR1 is SGHTA and CDR2 FQGNSA. The CDR3 reads CASSPVPDTQYF. The CDR3 DNA sequence: TGTGCCAGCAGCCCCGTTCCAGATACGCAGTATTTT.

CDR3 region: CASSQLLAGKETQYF. The DNA for the CDR3 is TGCGCCAGCAGCCAATTACTAGCGGGAAAAGAGACCCAGTACTTC. This rearrangement joins TRBV4-3 to TRBJ2-5; 10 bases align to TRBD2. Germline lookup yields CDR1 LGHNA and CDR2 YSLEER. V was pared by 2 bases and J by 3 bases, with 3 bases of the junction left unmatched. The CDR3 covers 15 residues.

The J gene is TRBJ1-5, the V gene TRBV21-1; the table's TRBD1 call for D was not verified on the DNA. TRBV21-1 is a listed pseudogene. CDR3 size: 16 residues. In DNA, the CDR3 is TGTGCCAGCAGCAAACCCGACAGGTATAGCAATCAGCCCCAGCATTTT. The encoded protein is CASSKPDRYSNQPQHF.

In this sample, this clone turned up once. This chain connects TRBV9 to TRBJ1-4, with D perhaps matching TRBD1 (6 bases). V lost 1 base to trimming and J lost 8 bases, with 15 bases between them. Germline CDR1 and CDR2: SGDLS and YYNGEE. The CDR3 runs to 15 residues. The CDR3 here is CASSVRDIPGEKLFF. DNA of the CDR3: TGTGCCAGCAGCGTAAGGGACATCCCTGGGGAAAAACTGTTTTTT.

The V call is TRBV11-1, the J call TRBJ2-7; 7 nucleotides agree with TRBD2. With 5 bases clipped from V and 7 bases from J, the junction kept 14 bases outside the gene matches. The CDR3 has 15 amino acids. Per germline, CDR1 SGHAT and CDR2 FQDESV (reference sequence). The CDR3 DNA sequence: TGTGCCAGCAGCCCTAGACTAGCTGGGGCGGGGGAGCAGTACTTC. It specifies CASSPRLAGAGEQYF.

CDR3: CASSGPALDEQFF. CDR3 coding DNA: TGTGCCAGCAGTGGGCCAGCGTTGGATGAGCAGTTCTTC. The chain recombines TRBV2 with TRBJ2-1; D remains ambiguous. The CDR3 contains 13 residues. V lost 4 bases and J 8 bases, leaving 12 bases between the germline ends. Per the germline V gene, CDR1 is SNHLY and CDR2 is FYNNEI.

CDR3 sequence: CSVPGTISYNEQFF. The CDR3 region has the DNA TGCAGCGTCCCCGGGACTATCTCCTACAATGAGCAGTTCTTC. This chain uses TRBV29-1 with TRBJ2-1, with 7 bases that match TRBD2. Germline-derived CDR1 and CDR2 are SQVTM and ANQGSEA. With 6 bases clipped from V and 0 bases from J, the junction kept 5 bases outside the gene matches. CDR3 length equals 14 residues.

On this clone: This CDR3 is also generated by other DNA sequences in the sample. The chain recombines TRBV4-2 with TRBJ1-3; D is uncertain. The V and J ends lost 0 bases and 4 bases respectively, with 4 bases between them. This CDR3 is built from 13 residues. Germline CDR1 and CDR2: LGHNA and YNFKEQ. CDR3 DNA: TGTGCCAGCAGCCAAGAAGGGGGAAACACCATATATTTT. Amino acid sequence: CASSQEGGNTIYF.

The rearrangement links TRBV5-4 to TRBJ2-7; possible D gene TRBD1, 6 bases. The CDR3 spans 15 residues. The V end was cut by 5 bases, the J end by 1 base, with 16 bases between. Germline V gene sequence: CDR1 SGHNT, CDR2 YYREEE (reference sequence). CDR3 nucleotide sequence: TGTGCCAGCAGTCGGGATGGGGGCGGTTCCTACGAGCAGTACTTC. Encoded protein: CASSRDGGGSYEQYF.

This rearrangement joins TRBV2 to TRBJ2-3; D not certain. CDR1 SNHLY and CDR2 FYNNEI come from the germline V gene. V dropped 1 base and J dropped 0 bases, with 8 bases sitting between them. The CDR3 extends over 15 amino acids. The CDR3 bases are TGTGCCAGCAGTGAAGGGGAACCAAGCACAGATACGCAGTATTTT. It specifies CASSEGEPSTDTQYF.

V and J are TRBV2 and TRBJ2-1; D possibly corresponds to TRBD1 (5 bases). CDR1 and CDR2 (germline): SNHLY, FYNNEI. The CDR3 spans 10 residues. V lost 7 bases and J lost 8, with 6 bases in between. This CDR3 is CASTRDEQFF. The CDR3 DNA reads as TGTGCCAGCACCAGGGATGAGCAGTTCTTC.

This clone was seen a handful of times. This sequence joins TRBV5-6 and TRBJ2-1; the match to TRBD2 covers 9 bases. The V segment lost 3 bases and the J segment 7 bases; nucleotides outside the gene matches: 14. Looked up from germline, CDR1 is SGHDT and CDR2 is YYEEEE. The CDR3 extends over 17 amino acids. The CDR3 sequence is CASSWLGLAGLVNEQFF. DNA of the CDR3: TGTGCCAGCAGCTGGTTAGGGCTAGCGGGATTGGTGAATGAGCAGTTCTTC.

The chain joins TRBV9 to TRBJ2-2; no clear D gene. This CDR3 region has 16 residues. Trimming cost V 4 bases and J 4 bases, with 17 bases left between them. Germline CDR1 is SGDLS and CDR2 is YYNGEE. CDR3 region: CASSPHPVTRTGELFF. CDR3 nucleotide sequence: TGTGCCAGCAGCCCCCACCCTGTGACCCGCACCGGGGAGCTGTTTTTT.

This rearrangement joins TRBV7-8 to TRBJ2-2; 16 bases agree with TRBD2. The CDR3 totals 19 residues. Germline values: CDR1 SGHVS, CDR2 FQNEAQ. After removal of 3 bases from V and 5 bases from J, the junction contained 9 bases not matched to a gene. The CDR3 nucleotides are TGTGCCAGCAGCTTCAGGGCGGGACTAGCGGGAGGGGAAACCGGGGAGCTGTTTTTT. As protein: CASSFRAGLAGGETGELFF.

This clone occurred once. The chain joins TRBV9 to TRBJ2-1; 12 nucleotides match TRBD2. The junction had 10 bases not matched to a gene; V was cut back by 0 bases and J by 9 bases. CDR3 length: 17 amino acids. Looked up from germline, CDR1 is SGDLS and CDR2 is YYNGEE. CDR3 nucleotides: TGTGCCAGCAGCGTAGCTCCTAGCGGGGGGGCACGAATTGAGCAGTTCTTC. Protein sequence: CASSVAPSGGARIEQFF. Variable domain in full (rest from reference TRBV9 and TRBJ2-1): DSGVTQTPKHLITATGQRVTLRCSPRSGDLSVYWYQQSLDQGLQFLIQYYNGEERAKGNILERFSAQQFPDLHSELNLSSLELGDSALYFCASSVAPSGGARIEQFFGPGTRLTVL.

The V and J genes are TRBV7-6 and TRBJ1-1; D is perhaps TRBD1 (6 bases). CDR1 SGHVS and CDR2 FNYEAQ come from the germline V gene. The V end was cut by 5 bases, the J end by 2 bases, with 15 bases between. The CDR3 runs 15 residues. The CDR3 protein is CASSLGGGGNTEAFF. In DNA, the CDR3 is TGTGCCAGCAGCCTAGGTGGGGGGGGCAACACTGAAGCTTTCTTT.

This rearrangement joins TRBV7-2 to TRBJ2-6; D perhaps matches TRBD1 (7 bases). Germline V gives CDR1 SGHTA, CDR2 FQGNSA. V lost 11 bases to trimming and J lost 0 bases, with 20 bases between them. CDR3 length: 17 residues. The CDR3 region has the DNA TGTGCCTCGGGGGAAAGGGGGCCCTCCTCTGGGGCCAACGTCCTGACTTTC. Protein sequence: CASGERGPSSGANVLTF.

The chain is built from TRBV27 and TRBJ1-2; 8 bases match TRBD1. CDR1 and CDR2 from the germline V gene are MNHEY and SMNVEV (reference sequence). Trimming took 4 bases from V and 7 from J; bases not matched to a gene: 11. The CDR3 has 15 residues. In DNA form, the CDR3 reads TGTGCCAGCAGTTCGGCAGGGACAGGCCAAATTGGCTACACCTTC. It yields the protein CASSSAGTGQIGYTF.

The chain has TRBV29-1 and TRBJ2-5, with D uncertain. Between the trimmed V and J ends, which lost 4 bases and 0 bases, there was a span of 6 bases. The CDR3 length is 12 residues. From germline, CDR1 is SQVTM and CDR2 ANQGSEA. This chain's CDR3 is CSVGDYQETQYF. The CDR3 nucleotides read TGCAGCGTTGGCGATTACCAAGAGACCCAGTACTTC.

V usage is TRBV7-9 and J usage is TRBJ1-1, with D unresolved. Between the trimmed V and J ends, which lost 4 bases and 4 bases, there was a span of 4 bases. Germline V gene lookup returns CDR1 SEHNR and CDR2 FQNEAQ (reference sequence). The CDR3 totals 11 residues. CDR3 coding DNA: TGTGCCAGCAGCTCTAGCACTGAAGCTTTCTTT. Its translation is CASSSSTEAFF.

The chain links TRBV6-4 to TRBJ2-3, with D tentatively TRBD2 (5 bases). This CDR3 spans 15 amino acids. The germline CDR1 and CDR2 sequences are MRHNA and SNTAGT. V shed 5 bases and J shed 8 bases, with 20 bases lying between them. The CDR3 loop reads CASSRPGRSKPTQYF. In DNA, the CDR3 is TGTGCCAGCAGTCGGCCGGGGAGATCAAAACCTACGCAGTATTTT.